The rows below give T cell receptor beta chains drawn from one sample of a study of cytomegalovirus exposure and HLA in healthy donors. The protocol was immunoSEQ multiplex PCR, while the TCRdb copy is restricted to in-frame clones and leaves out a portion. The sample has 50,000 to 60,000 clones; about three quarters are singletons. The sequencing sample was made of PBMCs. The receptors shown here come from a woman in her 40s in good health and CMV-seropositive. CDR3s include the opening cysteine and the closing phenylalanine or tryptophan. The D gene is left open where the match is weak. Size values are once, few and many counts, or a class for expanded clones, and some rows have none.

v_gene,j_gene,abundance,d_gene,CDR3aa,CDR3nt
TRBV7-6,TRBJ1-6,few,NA,CASSSAGGESPLHF,TGTGCCAGCAGCTCCGCTGGGGGGGAATCACCCCTCCACTTT
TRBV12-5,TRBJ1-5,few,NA,CASGKTGDNQPQHF,TGTGCTAGTGGTAAGACAGGCGACAATCAGCCCCAGCATTTT
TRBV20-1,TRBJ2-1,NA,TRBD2,CSARSGVEQFF,TGCAGTGCTAGAAGCGGGGTCGAGCAGTTCTTC
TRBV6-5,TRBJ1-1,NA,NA,CASSYGQTTEAFF,TGTGCCAGCAGTTATGGACAGACCACTGAAGCTTTCTTT
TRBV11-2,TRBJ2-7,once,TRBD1,CASSIVRGSSYEQYF,TGTGCCAGCAGCATAGTCAGGGGGAGCTCCTACGAGCAGTACTTC
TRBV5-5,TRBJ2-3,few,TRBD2,CASSLGPSGGAGTQYF,TGTGCCAGCAGCTTGGGTCCTAGCGGGGGGGCCGGTACGCAGTATTTT
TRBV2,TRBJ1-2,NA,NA,CASATKGQTRGDGYTF,TGTGCCAGCGCTACGAAGGGACAAACGAGAGGGGATGGCTACACCTTC
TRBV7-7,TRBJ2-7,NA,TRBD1,CASSLGQLDEQYF,TGTGCCAGCAGCCTGGGACAGTTGGACGAGCAGTACTTC
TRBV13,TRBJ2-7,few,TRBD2,CASSTGLVHEQYF,TGTGCCAGCAGCACGGGACTAGTCCACGAGCAGTACTTC
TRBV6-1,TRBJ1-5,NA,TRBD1,CASSESRTGINQPQHF,TGTGCCAGCAGTGAATCACGGACAGGAATAAATCAGCCCCAGCATTTT
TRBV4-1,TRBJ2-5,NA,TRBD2,CASSPLGLAGGRETQYF,TGCGCCAGCAGCCCCCTTGGACTAGCGGGGGGTCGAGAGACCCAGTACTTC
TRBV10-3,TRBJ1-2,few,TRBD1,CAIGTGYGYTF,TGTGCCATCGGGACAGGCTATGGCTACACCTTC
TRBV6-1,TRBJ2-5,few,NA,CASSEPGMETQYF,TGTGCCAGCAGTGAACCAGGGATGGAGACCCAGTACTTC
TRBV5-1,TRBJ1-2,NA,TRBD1,CASSQMGQLGGYTF,TGCGCCAGCAGCCAAATGGGACAGCTTGGAGGCTACACCTTC
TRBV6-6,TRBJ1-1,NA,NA,CASSRRRVVDTEAFF,TGTGCCAGCAGCCGCCGCAGGGTGGTCGACACTGAAGCTTTCTTT
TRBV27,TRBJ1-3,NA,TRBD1,CASRDSQPGNTIYF,TGTGCCAGCCGGGACAGTCAGCCTGGAAACACCATATATTTT
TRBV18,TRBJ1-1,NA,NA,CASSSDRTNTEAFF,TGTGCCAGCTCATCCGACAGGACGAACACTGAAGCTTTCTTT
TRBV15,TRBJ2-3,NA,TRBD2,CATARGGTDTQYF,TGTGCCACCGCACGGGGGGGCACAGATACGCAGTATTTT
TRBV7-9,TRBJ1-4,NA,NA,CASSRQGNEKLFF,TGTGCCAGTAGCCGGCAGGGAAATGAAAAACTGTTTTTT
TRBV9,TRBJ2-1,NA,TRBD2,CASSENSGGEEQFF,TGTGCCAGCAGCGAAAATAGCGGGGGGGAAGAGCAGTTCTTC
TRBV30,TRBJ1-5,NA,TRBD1,CAWSPGQGGPFSNQPQHF,TGTGCCTGGAGTCCGGGACAGGGGGGCCCCTTTAGCAATCAGCCCCAGCATTTT
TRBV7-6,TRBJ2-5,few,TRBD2,CASSHGLAGGPQETQYF,TGTGCCAGCAGCCACGGACTAGCGGGGGGGCCCCAAGAGACCCAGTACTTC
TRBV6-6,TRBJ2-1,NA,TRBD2,CASRKTSLDNEQFF,TGTGCCAGCAGAAAGACTAGCCTCGACAATGAGCAGTTCTTC
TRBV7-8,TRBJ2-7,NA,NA,CASKGDVSSYEQYF,TGTGCCAGTAAGGGAGACGTAAGCTCCTACGAGCAGTACTTC
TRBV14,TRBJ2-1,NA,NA,CASSQDIRGEQFF,TGTGCCAGCAGCCAAGATATCAGGGGAGAGCAGTTCTTC
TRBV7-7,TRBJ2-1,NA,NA,CASKPMRGGYNEQFF,TGTGCCAGCAAACCCATGAGGGGAGGCTACAATGAGCAGTTCTTC
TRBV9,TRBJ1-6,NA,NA,CASSVDPVRSGGTLHF,TGTGCCAGCAGCGTAGACCCGGTACGGTCGGGGGGCACCCTCCACTTT